These 24 T cell receptor beta chains came from one sample sequenced in a study of T cell responses to AZD1222 COVID-19 vaccine. Assay used: immunoSEQ multiplex PCR; TCRdb lists only in-frame clones, some missing. The data hold about 120,000 clones, with about 90% observed a single time. The sample consisted of peripheral blood, taken on day 0 of AZD1222 vaccination. Receptors originate from an adult in good health.

This clone has just one count. V and J are TRBV6-2 or TRBV6-3 and TRBJ1-1; D remains ambiguous. Trimming pared 3 bases from V and 7 bases from J, leaving 6 bases between. The CDR3 runs to 11 residues. Germline-derived CDR1 and CDR2 are MNHEY and SVGEGT. CDR3 sequence: CASSYPDEAFF. As DNA, the CDR3 is TGTGCCAGCAGTTATCCAGATGAAGCTTTCTTT.

The chain carries TRBV9 and TRBJ2-1; TRBD1 matches at 9 bases. Germline CDR1 reads SGDLS; CDR2 reads YYNGEE. V was clipped by 3 bases and J by 7 bases; unmatched bases: 5. The CDR3 contains 14 residues. The CDR3 coding sequence is TGTGCCAGCAGCGCCGGGGGACAGGGAAATGAGCAGTTCTTC. Amino acids: CASSAGGQGNEQFF. Full variable domain (missing parts from reference TRBV9 and TRBJ2-1): DSGVTQTPKHLITATGQRVTLRCSPRSGDLSVYWYQQSLDQGLQFLIQYYNGEERAKGNILERFSAQQFPDLHSELNLSSLELGDSALYFCASSAGGQGNEQFFGPGTRLTVL.

The chain couples TRBV6-2 or TRBV6-3 to TRBJ1-1; 8 bases are a match to TRBD1. Germline CDR1 is MNHEY and CDR2 is SVGEGT. The CDR3 contains 14 residues. V shed 6 bases and J 4 bases; nucleotides not matched to a gene: 7. CDR3 sequence: CASSDQGARTEAFF. CDR3 nucleotide sequence: TGTGCCAGCAGCGACCAGGGGGCGCGCACTGAAGCTTTCTTT.

This clone was seen a few times. CDR3 bases: TGTGCCAGCAGTCCAGGACAGGGGGCTAATGAAAAACTGTTTTTT. This gives the protein CASSPGQGANEKLFF. V usage is TRBV28 and J usage is TRBJ1-4; TRBD1 agrees at 10 bases. Trimming at V came to 5 bases and at J to 3 bases, leaving 3 bases not matched to a gene. Germline V gene lookup returns CDR1 MDHEN and CDR2 SYDVKM. The CDR3 extends over 15 amino acids.

The rearrangement uses TRBV27 and TRBJ1-6; D uncertain. V gave up 6 bases and J gave up 0 bases, with 9 bases separating them. Germline V gene data show CDR1 as MNHEY and CDR2 as SMNVEV (reference sequence). The CDR3 has 15 amino acids. The CDR3 loop is CASSLESSYNSPLHF. The CDR3 nucleotides are TGTGCCAGCAGCCTAGAGAGCTCCTATAATTCACCCCTCCACTTT.

This clone has a single count. The rearrangement joins TRBV27 to TRBJ2-2; no clear D gene. Deletions cut 5 bases from V and 4 bases from J, with 14 bases between. Looked up from germline, CDR1 is MNHEY and CDR2 is SMNVEV (reference sequence). The CDR3 consists of 15 residues. The CDR3 spells CASSPNPSSTGELFF. The CDR3 region has the DNA TGTGCCAGCAGTCCCAATCCGTCTAGCACCGGGGAGCTGTTTTTT.

The chain joins TRBV3-1 (or the pseudogene TRBV3-2) to TRBJ1-1; the D is unclear. V was pared by 5 bases and J by 1 base, with 17 bases between. The length of the CDR3 is 16 residues. The germline V gene encodes CDR1 LGHDT and CDR2 YNNKEL (reference sequence). The DNA of the CDR3 is TGTGCCAGCAGCTTAGGAGGCCCTCGAAAGAACACTGAAGCTTTCTTT. Translation: CASSLGGPRKNTEAFF.

This rearrangement joins TRBV10-1 to TRBJ1-6; D not resolved. The V gene's germline CDR1 is WNHNN and CDR2 SYGVQD (reference sequence). The CDR3 loop spans 15 amino acids. V lost 5 bases and J lost 2, with 10 bases in between. DNA for the CDR3: TGCGCCAGCAGTAAGGATTTGGCCTATAATTCACCCCTCCACTTT. This translates into CASSKDLAYNSPLHF.

The table lists this clone with a few counts. The chain joins TRBV10-2 to TRBJ1-6, with unresolved D. CDR3 size: 12 residues. Trimming removed 6 bases at V and 7 bases at J, with 7 bases between. Germline CDR1 reads WSHSY; CDR2 reads SAAADI. The CDR3 loop reads CASRGANSPLHF. The CDR3 DNA reads as TGCGCCAGCAGAGGCGCGAATTCACCCCTCCACTTT.

In its sample, this clone was seen once. The chain links TRBV11-3 to TRBJ2-3, with D possibly matching TRBD2 (7 bases). V was cut by 0 bases and J by 0 bases, with 10 bases left in between. Germline V gene data show CDR1 as SGHNT and CDR2 as YENEEA. The CDR3 loop spans 16 amino acids. The CDR3 nucleotides are TGTGCCAGCAGCTTAGACGGGGGGCACAGCACAGATACGCAGTATTTT. It translates to CASSLDGGHSTDTQYF.

This clone was recorded only once. V gene TRBV2 combines with J gene TRBJ2-3, with D hard to call. Trimming removed 2 bases at V and 6 bases at J, with 9 bases between. Per germline, CDR1 SNHLY and CDR2 FYNNEI. The CDR3 has 13 amino acids. DNA of the CDR3: TGTGCCAGCAGTGAACTCCCCTCTGATACGCAGTATTTT. Translated, it gives CASSELPSDTQYF.

The chain links TRBV6-5 to TRBJ2-1; 10 bases are a match to TRBD2. Trimming took 5 bases from V and 4 from J; bases not matched to a gene: 5. Germline-derived CDR1 and CDR2 are MNHEY and SVGAGI. The CDR3 covers 15 residues. CDR3 in amino acids: CASSRTSGNYNEQFF. DNA of the CDR3: TGTGCCAGCAGTCGGACTAGCGGAAATTACAATGAGCAGTTCTTC.

The chain has TRBV7-9 and TRBJ1-2, with D unclear. The CDR3 is 16 residues long. Trimming stripped 2 bases from V and 0 bases from J, with 13 bases between. Germline loops: CDR1 SEHNR, CDR2 FQNEAQ (reference sequence). CDR3 sequence: CASSLLSLGTNYGYTF. The CDR3 nucleotides are TGTGCCAGCAGCTTATTGTCTCTGGGTACTAACTATGGCTACACCTTC.

The CDR3: CASSYQGSSEKLFF. DNA of the CDR3: TGCGCCAGCAGCTACCAGGGGTCCAGTGAAAAACTGTTTTTT. The chain is built from TRBV5-1 and TRBJ1-4; D might be TRBD1 (6 bases). This CDR3 spans 14 amino acids. The germline gives CDR1 SGHRS, CDR2 YFSETQ. Trimming cost V 3 bases and J 7 bases, with 13 bases left between them.

This clone has a single count. V usage is TRBV7-2 and J usage is TRBJ2-1, with 11 bases that match TRBD2. This CDR3 is built from 14 residues. Unmatched junction bases numbered 6, after V lost 5 bases and J lost 9 bases. CDR1 is SGHTA and CDR2 is FQGNSA in the germline V gene. CDR3 sequence: CASSITSGSGEQFF. Written as DNA, the CDR3 is TGTGCCAGCAGCATCACTAGCGGGAGCGGTGAGCAGTTCTTC.

This chain connects TRBV6-1 to TRBJ1-1, with 7 bases that match TRBD1. Germline values: CDR1 MNHNS, CDR2 SASEGT. The CDR3 has 17 amino acids. Unmatched junction bases numbered 11, after V lost 3 bases and J lost 1 base. The CDR3 protein is CASSDPGTAYRNTEAFF. The CDR3 DNA reads as TGTGCCAGCAGTGACCCCGGGACAGCCTACAGGAACACTGAAGCTTTCTTT.

This clone was found a few times. This chain joins TRBV5-6 and TRBJ2-7; possibly TRBD1 or TRBD2 for D (5 bases each). Deletions cut 6 bases from V and 7 bases from J, with 23 bases between. The V gene's germline CDR1 is SGHDT and CDR2 YYEEEE. CDR3 size: 15 residues. CDR3 amino acids: CASTDGPRLGGEQYF. The CDR3 DNA is TGTGCCAGCACCGACGGTCCACGGCTTGGGGGAGAGCAGTACTTC.

The J gene is TRBJ1-2, the V gene TRBV19; 9 nucleotides agree with TRBD1. The trim removed 7 bases at V and 2 bases at J, leaving 5 bases unmatched. Germline CDR1 and CDR2: LNHDA and SQIVND (reference sequence). The CDR3 runs to 14 residues. Here the CDR3 DNA reads TGTGCCAGTATCGCCGGGACAGGGAACTATGGCTACACCTTC. Its protein is CASIAGTGNYGYTF.

The chain is built from TRBV5-6 and TRBJ2-7; tentative D call: TRBD2 (5 bases). CDR1 is SGHDT and CDR2 is YYEEEE in the germline V gene. The ends were cut back, 2 bases at V and 5 bases at J, with 11 bases in the middle. The CDR3 consists of 13 residues. The CDR3 loop is CASSFTRWNEQYF. Here the CDR3 DNA reads TGTGCCAGCAGCTTTACTAGATGGAACGAGCAGTACTTC.

The CDR3: CASSMLGSSSYEQYF. CDR3 coding DNA: TGTGCCAGTAGTATGCTGGGGTCGAGCTCCTACGAGCAGTACTTC. The chain couples TRBV19 to TRBJ2-7, with D unresolved. Germline V gene data show CDR1 as LNHDA and CDR2 as SQIVND (reference sequence). The length of the CDR3 is 15 residues. Between the trimmed V and J ends, which lost 3 bases and 0 bases, there was a span of 12 bases.

The V gene is TRBV21-1, the J gene TRBJ1-2. TRBV21-1 is flagged as a pseudogene. This CDR3 region has 15 residues. The CDR3 DNA is TGTGCCAGCAGTCTTTTGGAGGGGGACCACTATGGCTACACCTTC. The encoded protein is CASSLLEGDHYGYTF.

The chain employs TRBV7-6 and TRBJ2-5; D is uncertain. The CDR3 is 11 amino acids. Trimming pared 4 bases from V and 5 bases from J, leaving 5 bases between. Germline CDR1 reads SGHVS; CDR2 reads FNYEAQ. The DNA of the CDR3 is TGTGCCAGCAGCTCCCCGGAGACCCAGTACTTC. Its translation is CASSSPETQYF.

Only one count was recorded for this clone. The DNA for the CDR3 is TGTGCCAGCAGCTCGCTAAATACAGGGTACTATGGCTACACCTTC. Protein product: CASSSLNTGYYGYTF. The chain is built from TRBV5-4 and TRBJ1-2; tentatively, D is TRBD1 (6 bases). V lost 3 bases, J lost 3 bases, and 15 bases lay in between. This CDR3 comprises 15 residues. Germline lookup yields CDR1 SGHNT and CDR2 YYREEE (reference sequence).

V usage is TRBV28 and J usage is TRBJ2-5; D is possibly TRBD1 (6 bases). This CDR3 has 12 residues. From germline, CDR1 is MDHEN and CDR2 SYDVKM. Between the trimmed V and J ends, which lost 4 bases and 5 bases, there was a span of 8 bases. CDR3 bases: TGTGCCAGCAGTTGGGACAAGGAGACCCAGTACTTC. This gives the protein CASSWDKETQYF.